One sample yielded the 12 T cell receptor beta chains listed below, sequenced in a study of CD8 T cells in ankylosing spondylitis. Study-level points and caveats: Seemingly distinctive of ankylosing spondylitis blood was a TCR beta motif formed by eight highly homologous variants.

TCRdb independently ran MiXCR on the 5' RACE reads; one entry per CDR3 protein. This sample has 500,000 to 550,000 distinct CDR3 sequences; more than 9.5% occur once, and the top ten carry about 6.5%. For these receptors, no antigen is known. Sequenced sample: blood, either unsorted or a sorted T cell fraction (not recorded which). All receptors come from a male donor with ankylosing spondylitis.

This clonotype has more than one count but fewer than ten. V and J are TRBV15 and TRBJ2-1; D unclear. The germline V gene has CDR1 LNHNV and CDR2 YYDKDF (reference sequence). Trimming pared 5 bases from V and 3 bases from J, leaving 8 bases between. The CDR3 totals 13 residues. CDR3: CATSYRSYNEQFF. The CDR3 DNA reads TGTGCCACCAGCTACCGGAGCTACAATGAGCAGTTCTTC.

The J gene is TRBJ1-1, the V gene TRBV5-1; D is ambiguous. Germline V gene sequence: CDR1 SGHRS, CDR2 YFSETQ. The V gene lost 0 bases and the J gene lost 7 bases, with 16 bases spanning the gap. CDR3 length: 15 residues. This CDR3 is CASSLGGAGSGEAFF. The CDR3 DNA reads as TGCGCCAGCAGCTTGGGGGGTGCGGGGAGCGGTGAAGCTTTCTTT.

In this sample, this clonotype turned up a few times. The rearrangement links TRBV20-1 to TRBJ1-1; 10 nucleotides line up with TRBD1. The CDR3 has 16 residues. With 3 bases clipped from V and 2 bases from J, the junction kept 9 bases outside the gene matches. The germline gives CDR1 DFQATT, CDR2 SNEGSKA (reference sequence). The CDR3 loop is CSASPPRQGANTEAFF. The CDR3 nucleotides read TGCAGTGCTAGTCCCCCTAGACAGGGGGCTAACACTGAAGCTTTCTTT.

In this sample, this clonotype turned up a few times. The J gene is TRBJ2-7, the V gene TRBV11-2; TRBD1 matches at 9 bases. The ends lost 3 bases at V and 3 bases at J; junction bases unmatched: 3. CDR3 size: 14 residues. Germline V gene data show CDR1 as SGHAT and CDR2 as FQNNGV. Written as DNA, the CDR3 is TGTGCCAGCAGCTTCGGGACAGGGAACTACGAGCAGTACTTC. Protein product: CASSFGTGNYEQYF.

The table lists this clonotype with many counts. V gene TRBV24-1 combines with J gene TRBJ2-2; D call uncertain. From germline, CDR1 is KGHDR and CDR2 SFDVKD. Trimming stripped 3 bases from V and 3 bases from J, with 10 bases between. The CDR3 is 15 amino acids. The CDR3 nucleotides are TGTGCCACCAGTGATCGGGCTACTGACACCGGGGAGCTGTTTTTT. As protein: CATSDRATDTGELFF.

This clonotype was counted many times. The rearrangement uses TRBV7-9 and TRBJ2-1; the D is unclear. This CDR3 spans 11 amino acids. Germline lookup yields CDR1 SEHNR and CDR2 FQNEAQ (reference sequence). V was clipped by 10 bases and J by 6 bases, with 10 bases between them. The CDR3 here is CANTDSNEQFF. The CDR3 DNA sequence: TGTGCCAACACTGATAGCAATGAGCAGTTCTTC. The full variable domain, in which reference TRBV7-9 and TRBJ2-1 provide the parts outside the CDR3, is DTGVSQNPRHKITKRGQNVTFRCDPISEHNRLYWYRQTLGQGPEFLTYFQNEAQLEKSRLLSDRFSAERPKGSFSTLEIQRTEQGDSAMYLCANTDSNEQFFGPGTRLTVL.

This chain links TRBV5-5 with TRBJ2-7, with D maybe TRBD1 (6 bases). The CDR3 length is 16 residues. Per the germline V gene, CDR1 is SGHKS and CDR2 is YYEKEE (reference sequence). V was trimmed by 2 bases and J by 6 bases, leaving 21 bases between them. CDR3 in amino acids: CASSFLQGPPQGEQYF. DNA of the CDR3: TGTGCCAGCAGCTTCCTCCAGGGGCCACCGCAGGGCGAGCAGTACTTC.

This clonotype was observed a handful of times. The chain employs TRBV4-1 and TRBJ2-3, with TRBD1 matching 7 bases. CDR3 size: 17 residues. The germline V gene has CDR1 MGHRA and CDR2 YSYEKL. J lost 1 base, V lost 0 bases, and 7 bases had no gene match. The CDR3 DNA is TGCGCCAGCAGCCAAGAAGGAACAGGGGTGGGCACAGATACGCAGTATTTT. It codes for CASSQEGTGVGTDTQYF.

This clonotype was recorded a few times. This chain joins TRBV7-2 and TRBJ1-1; no clear D gene. The ends were cut back, 5 bases at V and 0 bases at J, with 13 bases in the middle. Germline assignment: CDR1 SGHTA and CDR2 FQGNSA. The CDR3 runs 15 residues. Written as DNA, the CDR3 is TGTGCCAGCAGCCCACGGGCCACCATGAACACTGAAGCTTTCTTT. The encoded protein is CASSPRATMNTEAFF. The whole variable domain, remainder taken from reference TRBV7-2 and TRBJ1-1, is GAGVSQSPSNKVTEKGKDVELRCDPISGHTALYWYRQSLGQGLEFLIYFQGNSAPDKSGLPSDRFSAERTGGSVSTLTIQRTQQEDSAVYLCASSPRATMNTEAFFGQGTRLTVV.

The V gene is TRBV27, the J gene TRBJ2-1, with D hard to call. V was pared by 6 bases and J by 0 bases, with 12 bases between. The CDR3 consists of 15 residues. Germline values: CDR1 MNHEY, CDR2 SMNVEV (reference sequence). CDR3 sequence (DNA): TGTGCCAGCAGCCCCGGAAGTAGCTCCTACAATGAGCAGTTCTTC. Translated: CASSPGSSSYNEQFF.

This chain joins TRBV29-1 and TRBJ2-1, with a tentative D call TRBD1 (5 bases). Germline V gives CDR1 SQVTM, CDR2 ANQGSEA. The CDR3 contains 13 residues. Trimming left V 5 bases short and J 4 bases short, with 12 bases between. CDR3 loop: CSVQAGWYNEQFF. The CDR3 DNA reads as TGCAGCGTTCAGGCAGGGTGGTACAATGAGCAGTTCTTC.

The V gene is TRBV3-1, the J gene TRBJ1-5, with D maybe TRBD1 (5 bases). CDR1 and CDR2 from the germline V gene are LGHDT and YNNKEL (reference sequence). V dropped 0 bases and J dropped 5 bases, with 8 bases sitting between them. The CDR3 has 14 amino acids. DNA of the CDR3: TGTGCCAGCAGCCAAGATCCGGGGGATCAGCCCCAGCATTTT. Its protein is CASSQDPGDQPQHF.